This TCR beta chain was observed in a study of CD8 T cells in Susac syndrome. The germline gives CDR1 SGHTA, CDR2 FQGNSA. The junction had 8 bases not matched to a gene; V was cut back by 0 bases and J by 1 base. This CDR3 spans 18 amino acids. The multiple sclerosis controls were treatment-naive patients, and their relapsing-remitting disease was stable or active. Random hexamers primed reverse transcription of about 0.45 to 1 ug RNA. Multiplex PCR with immunoSEQ amplified the TCR beta CDR3 across 54 Vbeta and 13 Jbeta. TCRdb fed the immunoSEQ multiplex PCR reads into MiXCR, producing one record per CDR3 protein. Counted here are 170,000 or so distinct CDR3 sequences, approximately 93% occurring once; the ten biggest clones make up over 0.08%.

The receptor's source is a human donor with multiple sclerosis. The chain has TRBV7-2 and TRBJ2-3, with TRBD2 matching over 9 bases. Sequenced sample: CD4+ T cells from PBMCs. The CDR3 loop is CASSLALSGGLGTDTQYF. CDR3 bases: TGTGCCAGCAGCTTAGCGCTGAGCGGGGGGTTGGGCACAGATACGCAGTATTTT. The full variable domain, completed using reference TRBV7-2 and TRBJ2-3, is GAGVSQSPSNKVTEKGKDVELRCDPISGHTALYWYRQSLGQGLEFLIYFQGNSAPDKSGLPSDRFSAERTGGSVSTLTIQRTQQEDSAVYLCASSLALSGGLGTDTQYFGPGTRLTVL.